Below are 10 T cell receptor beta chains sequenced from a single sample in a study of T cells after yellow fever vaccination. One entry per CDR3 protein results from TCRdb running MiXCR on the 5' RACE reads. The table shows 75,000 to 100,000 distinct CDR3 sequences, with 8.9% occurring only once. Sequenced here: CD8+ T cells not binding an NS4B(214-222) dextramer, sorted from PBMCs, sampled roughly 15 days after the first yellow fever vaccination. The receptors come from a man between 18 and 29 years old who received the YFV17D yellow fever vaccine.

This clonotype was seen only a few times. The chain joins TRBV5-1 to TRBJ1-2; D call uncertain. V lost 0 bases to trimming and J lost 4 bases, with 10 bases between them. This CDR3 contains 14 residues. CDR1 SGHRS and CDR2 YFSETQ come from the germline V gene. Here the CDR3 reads CASSLVSASYGYTF. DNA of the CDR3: TGCGCCAGCAGCTTGGTGTCAGCATCCTATGGCTACACCTTC.

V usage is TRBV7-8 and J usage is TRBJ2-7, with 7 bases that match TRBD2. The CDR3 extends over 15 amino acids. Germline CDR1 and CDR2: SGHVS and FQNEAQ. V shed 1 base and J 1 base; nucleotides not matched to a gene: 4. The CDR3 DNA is TGTGCCAGCAGCTTAGTAGGCGGGGGTTCCTACGAGCAGTACGTC. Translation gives CASSLVGGGSYEQYV.

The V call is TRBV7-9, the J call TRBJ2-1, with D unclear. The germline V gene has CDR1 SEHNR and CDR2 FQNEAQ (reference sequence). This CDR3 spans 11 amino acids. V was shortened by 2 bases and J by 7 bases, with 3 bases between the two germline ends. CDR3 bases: TGTGCCAGCAGCTTATTTAATGAGCAGTTCTTC. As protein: CASSLFNEQFF.

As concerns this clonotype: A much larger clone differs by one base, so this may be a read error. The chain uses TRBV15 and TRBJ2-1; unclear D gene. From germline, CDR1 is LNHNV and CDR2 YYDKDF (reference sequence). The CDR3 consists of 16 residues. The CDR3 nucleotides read TGTGACACCAGCCCGATGGCGGAGAGCTCCTACAATGAGCAGTTCTTC. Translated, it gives CDTSPMAESSYNEQFF. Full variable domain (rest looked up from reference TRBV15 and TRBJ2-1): DAMVIQNPRYQVTQFGKPVTLSCSQTLNHNVMYWYQQKSSQAPKLLFHYYDKDFNNEADTPDNFQSRRPNTSFCFLDIRSPGLGDTAMYLCDTSPMAESSYNEQFFGPGTRLTVL.

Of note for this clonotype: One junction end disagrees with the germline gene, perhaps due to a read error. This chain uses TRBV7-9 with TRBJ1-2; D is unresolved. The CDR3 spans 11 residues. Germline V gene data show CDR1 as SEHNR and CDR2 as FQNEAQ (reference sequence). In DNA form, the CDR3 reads TGTGCCAGCAGCTTAGGTTCAATAGGGCTCTTC. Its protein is CASSLGSIGLF.

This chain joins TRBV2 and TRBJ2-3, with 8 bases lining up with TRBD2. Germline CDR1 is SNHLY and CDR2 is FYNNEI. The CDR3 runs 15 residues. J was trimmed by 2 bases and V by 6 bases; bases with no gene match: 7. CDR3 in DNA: TGTGCCAGCAGCCGGCAGCGGGGGTACACAGATACGCAGTATTTT. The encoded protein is CASSRQRGYTDTQYF.

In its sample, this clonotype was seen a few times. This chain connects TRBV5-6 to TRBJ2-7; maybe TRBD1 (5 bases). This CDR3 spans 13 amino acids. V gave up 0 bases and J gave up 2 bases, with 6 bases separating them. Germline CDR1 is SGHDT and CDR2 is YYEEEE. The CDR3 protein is CASSLGTPYEQYV. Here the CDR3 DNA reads TGTGCCAGCAGCTTGGGGACACCCTACGAGCAGTACGTC.

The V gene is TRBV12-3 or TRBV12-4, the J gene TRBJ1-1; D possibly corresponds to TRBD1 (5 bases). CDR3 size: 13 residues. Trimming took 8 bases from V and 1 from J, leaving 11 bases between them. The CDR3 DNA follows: TGTGCCAGCGGTCCAGGGCCGAACACTGAAGCTTTCTTT. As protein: CASGPGPNTEAFF.

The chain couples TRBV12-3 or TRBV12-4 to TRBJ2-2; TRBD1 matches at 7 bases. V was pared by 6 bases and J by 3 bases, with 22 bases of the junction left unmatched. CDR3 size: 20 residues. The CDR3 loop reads CASSAGTAGGFYHDTGELFF. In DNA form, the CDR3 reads TGTGCCAGCAGCGCAGGGACAGCCGGCGGGTTCTACCACGACACCGGGGAGCTGTTTTTT.

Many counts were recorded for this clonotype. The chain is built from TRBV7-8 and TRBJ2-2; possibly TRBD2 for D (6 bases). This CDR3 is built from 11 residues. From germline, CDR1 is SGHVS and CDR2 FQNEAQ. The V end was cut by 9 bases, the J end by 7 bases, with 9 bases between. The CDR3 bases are TGTGCCAGTCTGGGGGGCGGGGAGCTGTTTTTT. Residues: CASLGGGELFF.